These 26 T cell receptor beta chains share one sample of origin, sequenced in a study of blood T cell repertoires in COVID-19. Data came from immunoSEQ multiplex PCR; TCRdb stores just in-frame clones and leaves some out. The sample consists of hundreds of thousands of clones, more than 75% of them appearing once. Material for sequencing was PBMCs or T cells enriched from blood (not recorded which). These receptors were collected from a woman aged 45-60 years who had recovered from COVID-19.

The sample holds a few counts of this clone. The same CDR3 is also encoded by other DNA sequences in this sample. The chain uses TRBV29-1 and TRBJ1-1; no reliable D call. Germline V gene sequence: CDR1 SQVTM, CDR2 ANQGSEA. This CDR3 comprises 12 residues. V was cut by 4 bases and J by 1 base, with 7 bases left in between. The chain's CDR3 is CSVVAGNTEAFF. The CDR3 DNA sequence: TGCAGCGTTGTTGCGGGGAACACTGAAGCTTTCTTT.

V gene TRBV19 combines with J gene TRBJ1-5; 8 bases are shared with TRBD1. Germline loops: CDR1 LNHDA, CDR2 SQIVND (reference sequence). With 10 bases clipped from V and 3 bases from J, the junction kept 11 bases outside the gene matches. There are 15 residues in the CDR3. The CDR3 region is CATRQGMGINQPQHF. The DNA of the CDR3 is TGTGCCACCAGACAGGGGATGGGTATCAATCAGCCCCAGCATTTT.

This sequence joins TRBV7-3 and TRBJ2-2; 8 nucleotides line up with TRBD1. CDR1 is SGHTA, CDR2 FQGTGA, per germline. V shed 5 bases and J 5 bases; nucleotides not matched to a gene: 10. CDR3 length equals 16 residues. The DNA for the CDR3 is TGTGCCAGCAGCCCCAGCCCCAGGGGGCAAACCGGGGAGCTGTTTTTT. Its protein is CASSPSPRGQTGELFF. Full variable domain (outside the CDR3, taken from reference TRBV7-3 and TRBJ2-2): GAGVSQTPSNKVTEKGKYVELRCDPISGHTALYWYRQSLGQGPEFLIYFQGTGAADDSGLPNDRFFAVRPEGSVSTLKIQRTERGDSAVYLCASSPSPRGQTGELFFGEGSRLTVL.

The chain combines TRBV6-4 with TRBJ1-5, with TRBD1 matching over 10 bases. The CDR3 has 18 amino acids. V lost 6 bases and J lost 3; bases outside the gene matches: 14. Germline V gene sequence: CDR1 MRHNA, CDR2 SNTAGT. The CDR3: CASRTGAGQGTPNQPQHF. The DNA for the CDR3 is TGTGCCAGCAGGACGGGGGCGGGACAGGGGACTCCCAATCAGCCCCAGCATTTT.

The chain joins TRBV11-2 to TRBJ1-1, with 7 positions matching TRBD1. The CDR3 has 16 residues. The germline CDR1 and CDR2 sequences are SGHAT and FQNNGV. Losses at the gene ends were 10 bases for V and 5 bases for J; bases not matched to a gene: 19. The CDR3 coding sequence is TGTGCCACCAGGGGGGGGTCTCTGGCAACGGGGACTGAAGCTTTCTTT. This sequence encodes CATRGGSLATGTEAFF.

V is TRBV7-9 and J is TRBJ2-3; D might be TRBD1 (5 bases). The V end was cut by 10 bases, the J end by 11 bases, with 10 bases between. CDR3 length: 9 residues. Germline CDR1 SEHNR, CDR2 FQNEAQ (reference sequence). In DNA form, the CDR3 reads TGTGCCACTTACCAGGGGCAGTATTTT. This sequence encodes CATYQGQYF.

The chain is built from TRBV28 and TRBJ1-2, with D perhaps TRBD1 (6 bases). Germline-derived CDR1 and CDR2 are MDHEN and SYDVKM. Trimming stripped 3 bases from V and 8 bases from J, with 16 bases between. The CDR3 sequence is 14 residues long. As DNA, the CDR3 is TGTGCCAGCAGTTTTGCAGGGGCTCCGGAGGGCTACACCTTC. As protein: CASSFAGAPEGYTF.

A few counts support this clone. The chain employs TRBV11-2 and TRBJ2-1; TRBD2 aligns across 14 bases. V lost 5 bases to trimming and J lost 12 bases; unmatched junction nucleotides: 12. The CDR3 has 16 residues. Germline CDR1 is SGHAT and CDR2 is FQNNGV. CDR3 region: CASSPLPGLAGEWQFF. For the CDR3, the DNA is TGTGCCAGCAGCCCCCTGCCGGGACTAGCGGGAGAGTGGCAGTTCTTC.

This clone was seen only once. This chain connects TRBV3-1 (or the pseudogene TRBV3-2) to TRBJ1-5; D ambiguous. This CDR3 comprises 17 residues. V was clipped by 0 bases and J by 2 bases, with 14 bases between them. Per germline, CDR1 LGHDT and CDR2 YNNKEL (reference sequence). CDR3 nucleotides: TGTGCCAGCAGCCAAGATTGGAGGGAGAGTGGCAATCAGCCCCAGCATTTT. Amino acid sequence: CASSQDWRESGNQPQHF.

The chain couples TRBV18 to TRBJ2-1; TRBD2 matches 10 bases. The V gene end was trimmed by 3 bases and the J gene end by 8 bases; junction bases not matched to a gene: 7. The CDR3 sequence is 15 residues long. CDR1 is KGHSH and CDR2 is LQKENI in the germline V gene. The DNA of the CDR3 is TGTGCCAGCTCACCCCGGGCTAGCGGGGGTGATGAGCAGTTCTTC. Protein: CASSPRASGGDEQFF.

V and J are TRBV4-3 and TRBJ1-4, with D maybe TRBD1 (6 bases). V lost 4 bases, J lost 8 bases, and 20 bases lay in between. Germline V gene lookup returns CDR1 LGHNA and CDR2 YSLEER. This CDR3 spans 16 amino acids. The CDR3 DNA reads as TGCGCCAGCAGCCCAGATATAGGAGGGGGGGAGGAAAAACTGTTTTTT. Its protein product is CASSPDIGGGEEKLFF.

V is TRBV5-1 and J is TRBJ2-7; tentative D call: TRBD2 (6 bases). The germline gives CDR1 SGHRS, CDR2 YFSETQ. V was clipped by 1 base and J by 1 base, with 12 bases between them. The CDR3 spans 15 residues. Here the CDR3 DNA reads TGCGCCAGCAGCTTGCGAGTTGGGGGGTCCTACGAGCAGTACTTC. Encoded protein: CASSLRVGGSYEQYF.

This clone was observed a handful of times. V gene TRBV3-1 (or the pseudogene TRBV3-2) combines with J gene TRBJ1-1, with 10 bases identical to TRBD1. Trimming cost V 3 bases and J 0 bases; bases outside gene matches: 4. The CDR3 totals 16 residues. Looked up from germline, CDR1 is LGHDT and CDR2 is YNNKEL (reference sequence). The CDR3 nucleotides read TGTGCCAGCAGCCAGGGACAGGGGACGATGAACACTGAAGCTTTCTTT. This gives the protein CASSQGQGTMNTEAFF.

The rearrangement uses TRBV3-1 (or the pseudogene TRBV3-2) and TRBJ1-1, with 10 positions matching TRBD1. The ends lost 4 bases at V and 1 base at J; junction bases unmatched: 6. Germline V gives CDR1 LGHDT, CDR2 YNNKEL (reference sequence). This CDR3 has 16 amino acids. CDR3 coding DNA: TGTGCCAGCAGCCTCGGACAGGGGGAAGCGAACACTGAAGCTTTCTTT. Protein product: CASSLGQGEANTEAFF.

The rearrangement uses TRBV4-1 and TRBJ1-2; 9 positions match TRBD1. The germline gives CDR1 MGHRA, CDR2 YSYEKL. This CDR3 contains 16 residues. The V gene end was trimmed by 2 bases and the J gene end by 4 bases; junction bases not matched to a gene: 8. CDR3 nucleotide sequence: TGCGCCAGCAGCCAACGGGACAGGGTGCCGGGCTATGGCTACACCTTC. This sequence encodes CASSQRDRVPGYGYTF.

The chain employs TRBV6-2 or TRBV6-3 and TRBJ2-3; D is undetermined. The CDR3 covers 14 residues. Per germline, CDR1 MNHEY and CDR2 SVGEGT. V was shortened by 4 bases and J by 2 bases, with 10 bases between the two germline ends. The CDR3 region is CASSSPGDTDTQYF. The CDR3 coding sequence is TGTGCCAGCAGTTCCCCGGGTGACACAGATACGCAGTATTTT.

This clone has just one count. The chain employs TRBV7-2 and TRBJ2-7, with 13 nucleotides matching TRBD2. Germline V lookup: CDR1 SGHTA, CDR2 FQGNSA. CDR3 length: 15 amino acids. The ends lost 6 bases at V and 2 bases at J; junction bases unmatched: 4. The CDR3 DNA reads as TGTGCCAGCAGGTTCGGACTAGCGGGGGCCTACGAGCAGTACTTC. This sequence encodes CASRFGLAGAYEQYF.

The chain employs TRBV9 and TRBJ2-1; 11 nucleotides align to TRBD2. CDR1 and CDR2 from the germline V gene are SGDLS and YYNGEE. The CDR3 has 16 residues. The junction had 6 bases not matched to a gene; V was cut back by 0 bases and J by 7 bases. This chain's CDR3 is CASSVDPSGRLNEQFF. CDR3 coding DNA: TGTGCCAGCAGCGTAGACCCTAGCGGGAGGCTGAATGAGCAGTTCTTC.

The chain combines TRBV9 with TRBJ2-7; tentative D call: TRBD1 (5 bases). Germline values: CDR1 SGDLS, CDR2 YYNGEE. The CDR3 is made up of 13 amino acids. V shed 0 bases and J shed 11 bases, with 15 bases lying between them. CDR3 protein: CASSVVPQALKYF. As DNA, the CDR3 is TGTGCCAGCAGCGTAGTCCCACAGGCCCTGAAGTACTTC.

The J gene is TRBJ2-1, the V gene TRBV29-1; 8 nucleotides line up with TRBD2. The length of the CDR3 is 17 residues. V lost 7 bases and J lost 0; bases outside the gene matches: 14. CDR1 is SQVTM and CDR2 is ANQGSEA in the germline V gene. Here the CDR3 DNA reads TGCAGCGGGGGGGGAGTGCTAGCGGGCCTCTCCTACAATGAGCAGTTCTTC. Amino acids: CSGGGVLAGLSYNEQFF.

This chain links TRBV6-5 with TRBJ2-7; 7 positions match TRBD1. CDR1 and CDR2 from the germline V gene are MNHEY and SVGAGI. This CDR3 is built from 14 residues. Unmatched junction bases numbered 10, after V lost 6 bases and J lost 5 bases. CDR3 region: CASRPGTARHEQYF. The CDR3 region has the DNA TGTGCCAGCAGGCCGGGGACAGCTCGACACGAGCAGTACTTC.

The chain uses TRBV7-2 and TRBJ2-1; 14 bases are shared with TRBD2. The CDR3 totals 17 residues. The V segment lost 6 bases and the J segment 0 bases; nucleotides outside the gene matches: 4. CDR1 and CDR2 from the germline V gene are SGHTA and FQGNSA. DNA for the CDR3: TGTGCCAGCAGACGGACTAGCGGGGGGCTCTCCTACAATGAGCAGTTCTTC. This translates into CASRRTSGGLSYNEQFF.

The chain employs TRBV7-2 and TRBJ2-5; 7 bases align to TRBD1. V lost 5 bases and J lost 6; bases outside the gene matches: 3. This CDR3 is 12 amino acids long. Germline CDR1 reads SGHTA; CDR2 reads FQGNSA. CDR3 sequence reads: CASSAQGKTQYF. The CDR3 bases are TGTGCCAGCAGCGCACAGGGGAAGACCCAGTACTTC.

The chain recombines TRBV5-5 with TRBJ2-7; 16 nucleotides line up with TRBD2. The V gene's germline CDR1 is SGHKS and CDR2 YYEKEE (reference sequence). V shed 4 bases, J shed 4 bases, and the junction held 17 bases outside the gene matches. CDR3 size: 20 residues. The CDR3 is CASSPSGWPGTSGRVYEQYF. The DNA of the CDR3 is TGTGCCAGCAGCCCCTCAGGATGGCCCGGGACTAGCGGGAGGGTATACGAGCAGTACTTC.

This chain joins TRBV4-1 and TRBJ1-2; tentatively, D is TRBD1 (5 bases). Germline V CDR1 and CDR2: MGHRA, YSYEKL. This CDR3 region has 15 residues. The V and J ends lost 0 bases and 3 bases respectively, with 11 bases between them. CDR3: CASSQDGAPDYGYTF. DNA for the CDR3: TGCGCCAGCAGCCAAGATGGGGCCCCTGACTATGGCTACACCTTC.

CDR3 sequence: CATETGSTDTQYF. DNA for the CDR3: TGTGCCACCGAGACAGGGAGCACAGATACGCAGTATTTT. The chain employs TRBV7-9 and TRBJ2-3, with 7 bases identical to TRBD1. J lost 0 bases, V lost 10 bases, and 4 bases had no gene match. Germline V gives CDR1 SEHNR, CDR2 FQNEAQ (reference sequence). This CDR3 has 13 residues. The full variable domain, with the rest looked up from reference TRBV7-9 and TRBJ2-3, is DTGVSQNPRHKITKRGQNVTFRCDPISEHNRLYWYRQTLGQGPEFLTYFQNEAQLEKSRLLSDRFSAERPKGSFSTLEIQRTEQGDSAMYLCATETGSTDTQYFGPGTRLTVL.